This TCR beta chain derives from a study of cytomegalovirus exposure and HLA in healthy donors. Though probably carrying unrecorded immune exposures, donors were nominally healthy at sampling. This clone was counted between two and nine times. PCR amplification relied on 60 Vbeta primers (plus 13 Jbeta primers). Sequenced by immunoSEQ multiplex PCR; TCRdb stores in-frame clones only, minus some. The table lists about 140,000 clones, about 79% of them singletons. V was clipped by 3 bases and J by 3 bases; unmatched bases: 7. The CDR3 length is 15 residues. The germline gives CDR1 ENHRY, CDR2 SYGVKD. This clonotype was sampled from a male donor in good health and CMV-seronegative. The sequencing sample was made of PBMCs. The chain joins TRBV10-3 to TRBJ2-7; TRBD1 aligns across 8 bases. The CDR3 is CAISDTGGKDYEQYF. CDR3 bases: TGTGCCATCAGTGATACAGGGGGTAAGGACTACGAGCAGTACTTC.